This entry is about one T cell receptor (beta chain). A much larger clone differs by one base, so this may be a read error. The authors sequenced patients whose flow cytometry had shown CD8+CD57+ cell expansion. The record originates from a study of CD8+CD57+ T cells in acquired aplastic anemia. For the study at large: Isolated CD4+ and CD8+ cells, once sorted, yielded DNA averaging roughly 3 ug.

TCR beta VDJ and CDR3 profiling used genomic DNA as template. TCRdb re-analysed the reads in MiXCR, keeping a single row per CDR3 protein. The repertoire consists of hundreds of thousands of distinct CDR3 sequences, with 45% to 65% occurring once and the leading ten covering approximately 1.2%. The clonotype was recovered from a human donor with aplastic anemia. Input material: sorted CD4+, CD8+, or CD8+CD57+ T cells (not recorded which) from PBMCs.

CDR3 sequence reads: CSARIIGTGNSPPHF. CDR3 bases: TGCAGTGCTAGAATTATCGGGACAGGCAATTCACCCCCCCACTTT. The chain is built from TRBV20-1 and TRBJ1-6; the match to TRBD1 covers 8 bases. Germline CDR1 DFQATT, CDR2 SNEGSKA (reference sequence). The CDR3 sequence is 15 residues long.